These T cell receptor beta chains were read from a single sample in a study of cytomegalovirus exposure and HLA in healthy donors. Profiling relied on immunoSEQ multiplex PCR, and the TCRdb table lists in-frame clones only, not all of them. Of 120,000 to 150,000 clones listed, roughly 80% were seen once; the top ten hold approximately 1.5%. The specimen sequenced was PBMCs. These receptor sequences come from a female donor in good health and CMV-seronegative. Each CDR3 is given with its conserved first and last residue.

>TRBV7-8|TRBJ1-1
CASSSKAGTQAFF
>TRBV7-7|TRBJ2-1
CASSLRGTGNTIIYNEQFF
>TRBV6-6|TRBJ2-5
CATGGSWETQYF
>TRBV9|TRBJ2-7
CASSVGLGGHEQYF
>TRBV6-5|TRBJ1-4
CASSYRGEGEKLFF
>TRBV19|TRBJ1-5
CASSDVRDIGQPQHF
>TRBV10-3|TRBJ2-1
CAISDQDNEQFF
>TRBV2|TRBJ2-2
CASSETPTGVRELFF
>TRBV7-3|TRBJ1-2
CASSSYRDRVNYGYTF
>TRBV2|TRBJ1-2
CASSDGGYTF
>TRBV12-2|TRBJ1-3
CASRLTPLAESGNTIYF
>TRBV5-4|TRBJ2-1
CASSPGTGFSYEQFF
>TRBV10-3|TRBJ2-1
CAIRQGVNEQFF
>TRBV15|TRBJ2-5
CATSIISGLAKETQYF
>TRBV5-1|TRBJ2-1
CASSSQGANEQFF
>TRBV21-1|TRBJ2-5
CASSTRQTQETQYF
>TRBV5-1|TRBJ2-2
CASSFRMVSTGELFF
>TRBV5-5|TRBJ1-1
CASSPGHRNTEAFF
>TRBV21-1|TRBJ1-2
CASSTRTGSNYGYTF
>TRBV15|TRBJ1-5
CATSSVRGFQPQHF
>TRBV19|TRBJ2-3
CASSLRDPSSTDTQYF
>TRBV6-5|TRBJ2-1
CASSDQVGANEQFF
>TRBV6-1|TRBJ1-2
CASNPRQGRYGYTF
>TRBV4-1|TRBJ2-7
CASSHPDVGAEQYF
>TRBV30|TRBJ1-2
CAWSFGQGGSDTF
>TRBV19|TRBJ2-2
CASSPAGGIGELFF
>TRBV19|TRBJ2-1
CASGTSHEQFF
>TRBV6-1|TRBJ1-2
CASSFAGTASGYTF
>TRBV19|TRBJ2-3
CASSIGTSGTRRGDTQYF
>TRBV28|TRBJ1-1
CASLDRVNTEAFF
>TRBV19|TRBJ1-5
CASSATGGGFIVVQPQHF
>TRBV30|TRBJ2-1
CAWRPSDRECEQFF
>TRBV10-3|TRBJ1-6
CAISPLGGDRKNSPLHF
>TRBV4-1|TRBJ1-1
CASSQGGENTEAFF
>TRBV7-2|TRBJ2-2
CASSLRRRANTGELFF
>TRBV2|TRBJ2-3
CASSNRFRGRQDTQYF
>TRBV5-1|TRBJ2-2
CASSIRDINTGELFF
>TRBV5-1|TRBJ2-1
CASSLTQAESSISYNEQFF
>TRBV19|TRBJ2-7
CASRDPGQEPYEQYF
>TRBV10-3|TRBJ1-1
CAISGGGRTDTEAFF
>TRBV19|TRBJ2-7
CASNGEGTNYEQYF
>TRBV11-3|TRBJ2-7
CASSLDQTGVGSEQYF
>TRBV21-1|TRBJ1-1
CASSKERDRGCAEAFF